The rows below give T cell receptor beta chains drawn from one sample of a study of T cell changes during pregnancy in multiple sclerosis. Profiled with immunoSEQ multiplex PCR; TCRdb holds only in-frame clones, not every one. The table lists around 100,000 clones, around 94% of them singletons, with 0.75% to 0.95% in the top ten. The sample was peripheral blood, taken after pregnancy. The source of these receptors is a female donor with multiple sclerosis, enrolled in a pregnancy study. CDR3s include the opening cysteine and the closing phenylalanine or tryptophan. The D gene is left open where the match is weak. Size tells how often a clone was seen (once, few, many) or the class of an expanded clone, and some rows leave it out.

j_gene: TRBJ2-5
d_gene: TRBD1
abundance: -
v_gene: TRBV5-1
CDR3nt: TGCGCCAGCAGCCCCCAGACAGGGGGCCAGGACTTC
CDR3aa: CASSPQTGGQDF

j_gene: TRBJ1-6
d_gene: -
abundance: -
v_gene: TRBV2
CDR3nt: TGTGCCAGCAGTGGAAGGGGGATAAATTCACCCCTCCACTTT
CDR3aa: CASSGRGINSPLHF

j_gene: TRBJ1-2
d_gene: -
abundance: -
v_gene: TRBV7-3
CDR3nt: TGTGCCAGCAGCCGAACGGGGGGGAAAGGAAACTATGGCTACACCTTC
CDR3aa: CASSRTGGKGNYGYTF

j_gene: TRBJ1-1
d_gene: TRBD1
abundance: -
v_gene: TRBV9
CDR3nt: TGTGCCAGCAGTGACAGGGATCTCGGCACTGAAGCTTTCTTT
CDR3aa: CASSDRDLGTEAFF

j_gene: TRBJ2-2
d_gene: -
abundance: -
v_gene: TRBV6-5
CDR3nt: TGTGCCAGCAGTCTAACAGGGTTGGACACCGGGGAGCTGTTTTTT
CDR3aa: CASSLTGLDTGELFF

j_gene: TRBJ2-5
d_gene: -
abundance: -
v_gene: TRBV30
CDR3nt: TGTGCCTGGAGTCCCGGAGAGACCCAGTACTTC
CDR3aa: CAWSPGETQYF

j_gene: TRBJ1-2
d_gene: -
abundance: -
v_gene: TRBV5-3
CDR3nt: TGTGCCAGAAGTTCAGGACTCCGAGGCCCCCCTAACTATGGCTACACCTTC
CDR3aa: CARSSGLRGPPNYGYTF

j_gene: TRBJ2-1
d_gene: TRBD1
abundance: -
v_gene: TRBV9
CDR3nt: TGTGCCAGCAGCGTAGGACAGGGAGTGTGGTCCTACAATGAGCAGTTCTTC
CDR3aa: CASSVGQGVWSYNEQFF

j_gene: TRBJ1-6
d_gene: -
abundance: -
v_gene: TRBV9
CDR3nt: TGTGCCAGCAGTGAGGGGCTTCGGGGGAATTCACCCCTCCACTTT
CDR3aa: CASSEGLRGNSPLHF

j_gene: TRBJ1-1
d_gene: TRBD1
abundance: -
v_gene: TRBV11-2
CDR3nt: TGTGCCAGCAGCTTAGTGGGACAGGGGACTGAAGCTTTCTTT
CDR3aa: CASSLVGQGTEAFF

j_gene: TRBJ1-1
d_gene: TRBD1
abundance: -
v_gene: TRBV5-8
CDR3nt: TGTGCCAGCAGCTGGCAGGGGGCCTCCACTGAAGCTTTCTTT
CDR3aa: CASSWQGASTEAFF

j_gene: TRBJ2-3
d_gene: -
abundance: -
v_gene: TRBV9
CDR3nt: TGTGCCAGCAGCGTAGCTTCTGCGACAGATACGCAGTATTTT
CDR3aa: CASSVASATDTQYF

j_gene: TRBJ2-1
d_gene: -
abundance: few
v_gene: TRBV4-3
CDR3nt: TGCGCCAGCAGCCAAGGACACGGCAGCAATGAGCAGTTCTTC
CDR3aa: CASSQGHGSNEQFF

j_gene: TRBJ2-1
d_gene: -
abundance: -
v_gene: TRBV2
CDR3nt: TGTGCCAGCACAACGGGTTTCTACAATGAGCAGTTCTTC
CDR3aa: CASTTGFYNEQFF

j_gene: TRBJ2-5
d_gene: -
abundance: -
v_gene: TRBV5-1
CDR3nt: TGCGCCAGCAGCTTGACCGCGGCGTACCAAGAGACCCAGTACTTC
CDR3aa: CASSLTAAYQETQYF

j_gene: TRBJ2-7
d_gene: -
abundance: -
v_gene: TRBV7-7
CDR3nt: TGTGCCAGCAGCCCTACGGGGGTTTGGGAGCAGTACTTC
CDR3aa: CASSPTGVWEQYF

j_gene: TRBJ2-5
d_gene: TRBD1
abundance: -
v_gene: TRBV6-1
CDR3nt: TGTGCCAGCCTTGGGGGACAGGAACAAGAGACCCAGTACTTC
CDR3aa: CASLGGQEQETQYF

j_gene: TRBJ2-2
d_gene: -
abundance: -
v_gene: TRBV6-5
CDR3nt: TGTGCCAGCAAGCGGACAGCGAACACCGGGGAGCTGTTTTTT
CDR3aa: CASKRTANTGELFF

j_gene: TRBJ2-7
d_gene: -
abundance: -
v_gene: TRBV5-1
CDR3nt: TGCGCCAGCAGCTGGGAGGGGGGGGCGACCTCCTACGAGCAGTACTTC
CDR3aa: CASSWEGGATSYEQYF

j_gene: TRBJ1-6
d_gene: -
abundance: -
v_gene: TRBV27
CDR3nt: TGTGCCAGCAGCCCCCTGTTCTTGGGCCATAATTCACCCCTCCACTTT
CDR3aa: CASSPLFLGHNSPLHF

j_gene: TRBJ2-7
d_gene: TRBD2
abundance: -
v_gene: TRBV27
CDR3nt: TGTGCCAGCAGACAAGCGGGAAATATCTACGAGCAGTACTTC
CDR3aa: CASRQAGNIYEQYF

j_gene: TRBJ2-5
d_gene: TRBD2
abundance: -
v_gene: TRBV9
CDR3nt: TGTGCCAGCAGCCCCCTGGCTAGCGGGGGTCAAGAGACCCAGTACTTC
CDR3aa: CASSPLASGGQETQYF

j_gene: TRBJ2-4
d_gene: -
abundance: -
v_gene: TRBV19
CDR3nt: TGTGCCAGTCGAGACCCCGAGGAGGCCAAAAACATTCAGTACTTC
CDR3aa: CASRDPEEAKNIQYF

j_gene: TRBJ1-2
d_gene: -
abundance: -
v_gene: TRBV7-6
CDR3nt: TGTGCCAGCAGCTTAGGGGTGAGGCCCAACTCTAACTATGGCTACACCTTC
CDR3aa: CASSLGVRPNSNYGYTF

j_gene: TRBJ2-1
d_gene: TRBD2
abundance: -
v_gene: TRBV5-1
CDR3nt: TGCGCCAGCAGCTTGGGGACTAGCGGGAGAATGGATGAGCAGTTCTTC
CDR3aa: CASSLGTSGRMDEQFF

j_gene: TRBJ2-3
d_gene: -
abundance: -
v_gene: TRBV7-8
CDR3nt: TGTGCCAGCAGCGGTAGTAAGCAGGTCGCGCAGTATTTT
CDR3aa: CASSGSKQVAQYF

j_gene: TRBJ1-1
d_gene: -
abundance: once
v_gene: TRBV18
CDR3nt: TGTGCCAGCTCACCTAAAATGAACACTGAAGCTTTCTTT
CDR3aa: CASSPKMNTEAFF

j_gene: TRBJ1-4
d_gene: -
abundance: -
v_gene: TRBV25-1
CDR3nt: TGTGCCAGCAGTGGCCCCGGGACGGACAACCCTAGGGGGCTGTTTTTT
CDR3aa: CASSGPGTDNPRGLFF

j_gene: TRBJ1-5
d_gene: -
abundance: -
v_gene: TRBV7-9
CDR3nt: TGTGCCAGCAGCCCCATCGAGCAGCCCCAGCATTTT
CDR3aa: CASSPIEQPQHF

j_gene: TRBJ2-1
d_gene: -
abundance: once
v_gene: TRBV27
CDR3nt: TGTGCCAGCAGTTTTCGGGGAGGTGAGCAGTTCTTC
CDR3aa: CASSFRGGEQFF

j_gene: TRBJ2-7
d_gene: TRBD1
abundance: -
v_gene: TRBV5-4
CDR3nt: TGTGCCAGCAGCTTGGCCAGGACAGGGAGCTACGAGCAGTACTTC
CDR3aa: CASSLARTGSYEQYF

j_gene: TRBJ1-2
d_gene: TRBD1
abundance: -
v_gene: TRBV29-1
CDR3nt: TGCAGCGCCGCCCAGGGGGCCCTTAACTATGGCTACACCTTC
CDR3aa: CSAAQGALNYGYTF

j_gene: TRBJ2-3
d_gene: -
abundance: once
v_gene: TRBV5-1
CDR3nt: TGCGCCAGCAGCTTGGGGGGCCCCACAGATACGCAGTATTTT
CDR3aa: CASSLGGPTDTQYF